The clone carrying this T cell receptor (beta chain) was seen only a few times. Its target is unknown. The data are from a study of T-cell memory formation after mild COVID-19. Turning to the study itself: Among the donors, TCR clusters were largely specific to each donor. General study findings and limits: Pre-infection memory already had some responding clones, implying cross-reactive memory joined. Contracting CD4+ clones were located mainly in CM and EM, and CD8+ clones in EMRA. Later expanders leaned CD4+, whereas day 15 to 85 contracting clones were balanced CD4/CD8.

Each CDR3 protein is one row after TCRdb ran MiXCR on the 5' RACE reads. The sample has around 300,000 distinct CDR3 sequences, over 7% seen once. CDR3 size: 15 residues. From germline, CDR1 is MNHEY and CDR2 SMNVEV (reference sequence). Trimming removed 0 bases from V and 7 bases from J, with 15 bases in between. The clonotype originates from a man in his late teens or twenties who had mild COVID-19 (a few samples of this study predate the infection). Cell type and time point are not known. The V and J genes are TRBV27 and TRBJ2-5; no reliable D call. Sample: PBMCs or a T cell subset sorted from them (not recorded which). CDR3 coding DNA: TGTGCCAGCAGTTTATCGAACAGTCACTGGGGGACCCAGTACTTC. Its protein product is CASSLSNSHWGTQYF.